The 27 T cell receptor beta chains presented below share a single source sample, sequenced in a study of glioma-infiltrating T cells. Using RNA template, CDR3s of TCR alpha and beta were amplified with iRepertoire arm-PCR. TCRdb processed the multiplex PCR reads anew with MiXCR; each CDR3 protein has one entry. The data show about 130,000 distinct CDR3 sequences, with approximately 25% seen just once and approximately 14% held by the top ten. Sequencing used glioma tissue, nonneoplastic brain tissue, or PBMCs (not recorded which). The receptor source for this set is a human donor with low-grade glioma or glioblastoma, undergoing nonglioma brain surgery, or in good health (not recorded which).

The rearrangement uses TRBV6-6 and TRBJ2-3; 16 bases match TRBD2. Unmatched junction bases numbered 6, after V lost 2 bases and J lost 4 bases. Germline-derived CDR1 and CDR2 are MNHNY and SVGAGI (reference sequence). This CDR3 region has 18 residues. CDR3 nucleotides: TGTGCCAGCAGTTACGGGACTAGCGGGAGGGCCGGGGCAGATACGCAGTATTTT. It yields the protein CASSYGTSGRAGADTQYF.

This clonotype was seen ten or more times. The V gene is TRBV6-2 or TRBV6-3, the J gene TRBJ2-7, with TRBD2 matching over 8 bases. The CDR3 is 16 residues long. With V trimmed by 2 bases and J by 3 bases, 9 bases remained unmatched. The germline CDR1 and CDR2 sequences are MNHEY and SVGEGT. CDR3: CASSYLGLVGGYEQYF. The DNA of the CDR3 is TGTGCCAGCAGTTACCTGGGACTAGTGGGAGGCTACGAGCAGTACTTC.

There are a few counts of this clonotype. Possible read error: a much larger clone is one base away. The gene calls are TRBV28 and TRBJ1-1; 9 nucleotides match TRBD1. There are 14 residues in the CDR3. V lost 5 bases to trimming and J lost 9 bases; unmatched junction nucleotides: 10. CDR1 is MDHEN, CDR2 SYDVKM, per germline. The CDR3 loop reads CASSPSGQGLKAFF. The CDR3 DNA follows: TGTGCCAGCAGTCCTTCGGGACAGGGTCTAAAAGCTTTCTTT.

DNA for the CDR3: TGCGCCAGCAGCCCCGACTTAAGCTCCTACAATGAGCAGTTCTTC. Translating it yields CASSPDLSSYNEQFF. The J gene is TRBJ2-1, the V gene TRBV4-3, with D hard to call. The V end lost 4 bases, the J end lost 0 bases, and 10 bases lay between the germline ends. CDR3 size: 15 residues. From germline, CDR1 is LGHNA and CDR2 YSLEER.

This chain uses TRBV19 with TRBJ2-1; 7 bases align to TRBD2. The V gene end was trimmed by 3 bases and the J gene end by 6 bases; junction bases not matched to a gene: 5. The CDR3 has 14 residues. Germline lookup yields CDR1 LNHDA and CDR2 SQIVND (reference sequence). In DNA, the CDR3 is TGTGCCAGTAGTATTTCTGCGGGAGCCAATGAGCAGTTCTTC. Translating gives CASSISAGANEQFF.

This clonotype has ten or more counts. The chain is built from TRBV20-1 and TRBJ2-3, with 10 bases identical to TRBD1. Germline CDR1 and CDR2: DFQATT and SNEGSKA (reference sequence). This CDR3 has 14 amino acids. V lost 3 bases to trimming and J lost 8 bases; unmatched junction nucleotides: 8. In DNA form, the CDR3 reads TGCAGTGCTAGTCCGGGACAGGGGCGGCGTACGCAGTATTTT. The encoded protein is CSASPGQGRRTQYF.

This clonotype has just a few counts. The CDR3 bases are TGCGCCAGCAGAAACACAGGGGGAGGTCAGCCCCAGCATTTT. Amino acid sequence: CASRNTGGGQPQHF. This sequence joins TRBV10-2 and TRBJ1-5; TRBD1 agrees at 8 bases. V shed 6 bases and J 6 bases; nucleotides not matched to a gene: 7. CDR3 length: 14 residues. Germline loops: CDR1 WSHSY, CDR2 SAAADI.

This clonotype was observed many times. The CDR3 DNA follows: TGCGCCAGCAGCCAAACCACAAGGGAACGGGAGCTGTTTTTT. It yields the protein CASSQTTRERELFF. The chain combines TRBV4-1 with TRBJ2-2; D is unresolved. This CDR3 has 14 amino acids. Germline values: CDR1 MGHRA, CDR2 YSYEKL. Trimming removed 2 bases from V and 9 bases from J, with 13 bases in between.

The V call is TRBV6-5, the J call TRBJ1-1; D remains ambiguous. Trimming left V 2 bases short and J 1 base short, with 20 bases between. The CDR3 spans 18 residues. The germline V gene encodes CDR1 MNHEY and CDR2 SVGAGI. The CDR3 DNA is TGTGCCAGCAGTTACGGGTCTCGAAGGCATGGTCGGAACACTGAAGCTTTCTTT. Its translation is CASSYGSRRHGRNTEAFF.

This clonotype was observed a few times. V usage is TRBV6-6 and J usage is TRBJ2-1; D gene ambiguous. The CDR3 totals 13 residues. CDR1 and CDR2 (germline): MNHNY, SVGAGI (reference sequence). V was clipped by 0 bases and J by 9 bases, with 9 bases between them. CDR3 DNA: TGTGCCAGCAGTTACTCGAGTGGTGCTGAGCAGTTCTTC. Protein sequence: CASSYSSGAEQFF.

For this clonotype: A much larger clonotype is one base distant, so this may be a read error. The chain has TRBV6-2 or TRBV6-3 and TRBJ2-7; 8 bases match TRBD1. Germline assignment: CDR1 MNHEY and CDR2 SVGEGT. This CDR3 is 14 amino acids long. J lost 6 bases, V lost 0 bases, and 4 bases had no gene match. CDR3 protein: CASSYSTGECEQYF. In DNA form, the CDR3 reads TGTGCCAGCAGTTACTCGACAGGGGAGTGCGAGCAGTACTTC.

This clonotype was found a few times. The J gene is TRBJ2-7, the V gene TRBV7-8, with 10 bases identical to TRBD2. Germline V gives CDR1 SGHVS, CDR2 FQNEAQ. This CDR3 has 17 residues. After removal of 3 bases from V and 0 bases from J, the junction contained 8 bases not matched to a gene. The CDR3 loop reads CASSFGLAGVSSYEQYF. The DNA for the CDR3 is TGTGCCAGCAGCTTCGGGCTAGCGGGAGTTAGCTCCTACGAGCAGTACTTC. Full variable domain (rest looked up from reference TRBV7-8 and TRBJ2-7): GAGVSQSPRYKVAKRGQDVALRCDPISGHVSLFWYQQALGQGPEFLTYFQNEAQLDKSGLPSDRFFAERPEGSVSTLKIQRTQQEDSAVYLCASSFGLAGVSSYEQYFGPGTRLTVT.

On this clonotype itself: This sequence may be a read error, since a much larger clone differs from it by one base. V is TRBV7-3 and J is TRBJ2-1, with TRBD1 matching 9 bases. Looked up from germline, CDR1 is SGHTA and CDR2 is FQGTGA. The CDR3 runs to 15 residues. In DNA, the CDR3 is TGTGCCAGCAGCTCGGACAGGGGCCCCTACAATGAGCAGTCCTTC. Its protein is CASSSDRGPYNEQSF.

This clonotype was detected ten times or more. The chain links TRBV27 to TRBJ2-7, with D possibly TRBD2 on 5 matching bases. With 3 bases removed from V and 2 bases from J, the gap between germline ends came to 11 bases. Germline CDR1 MNHEY, CDR2 SMNVEV (reference sequence). The CDR3 is 14 amino acids. CDR3 sequence: CASSFSARAYEQYF. CDR3 DNA: TGTGCCAGCAGTTTTAGCGCTCGTGCCTACGAGCAGTACTTC.

This clonotype has a count of ten or more. The chain has TRBV10-3 and TRBJ2-7; D possibly matches TRBD1 or TRBD2 (5 bases each). The germline V and J ends were trimmed by 4 bases and 5 bases, with 15 bases remaining between them. The germline V gene encodes CDR1 ENHRY and CDR2 SYGVKD. The CDR3 runs to 14 residues. CDR3 sequence reads: CAISGGTSGHEQYF. The DNA for the CDR3 is TGTGCCATCAGTGGGGGGACGTCGGGCCACGAGCAGTACTTC.

Comments on this clonotype: A much larger clone is a single base away; this may be a read error. The rearrangement joins TRBV7-3 to TRBJ2-3, with D unclear. Trimming pared 5 bases from V and 11 bases from J, leaving 8 bases between. The CDR3 length is 10 residues. CDR1 is SGHTA, CDR2 FQGTGA, per germline. CDR3: CASSDKEQYF. In DNA, the CDR3 is TGTGCCAGCAGCGACAAGGAGCAGTATTTT.

This clonotype occurred many times. V is TRBV7-2 and J is TRBJ1-2, with TRBD1 matching 7 bases. Germline V gene sequence: CDR1 SGHTA, CDR2 FQGNSA. The V gene end was trimmed by 6 bases and the J gene end by 7 bases; junction bases not matched to a gene: 8. CDR3 length: 13 residues. CDR3 sequence reads: CASSSDREGGYTF. The CDR3 nucleotides are TGTGCCAGCAGTTCTGACAGGGAGGGTGGCTACACCTTC.

In its sample, this clonotype was seen many times. V usage is TRBV28 and J usage is TRBJ2-7; 9 nucleotides align to TRBD1. Germline-derived CDR1 and CDR2 are MDHEN and SYDVKM. CDR3 length: 13 amino acids. V dropped 8 bases and J dropped 2; count of bases not matched to a gene: 4. CDR3 sequence reads: CASRGTGTYEQYF. Here the CDR3 DNA reads TGTGCCAGCCGCGGGACAGGGACCTACGAGCAGTACTTC. Full variable domain (rest looked up from reference TRBV28 and TRBJ2-7): DVKVTQSSRYLVKRTGEKVFLECVQDMDHENMFWYRQDPGLGLRLIYFSYDVKMKEKGDIPEGYSVSREKKERFSLILESASTNQTSMYLCASRGTGTYEQYFGPGTRLTVT.

Note on this clonotype: A much larger clone lies one base from this, so it may be a read error. V usage is TRBV3-1 and J usage is TRBJ1-5; D gene unclear. The CDR3 is 12 residues long. Germline-derived CDR1 and CDR2 are LGHDT and YNNKEL (reference sequence). V was pared by 2 bases and J by 7 bases, with 6 bases between. The DNA for the CDR3 is TGTGCCAGCAGCCAAACAAGGCAGCCCCAGCATTTT. It translates to CASSQTRQPQHF.

This clonotype was counted a few times. The chain links TRBV5-1 to TRBJ2-4; 8 nucleotides agree with TRBD1. The CDR3 extends over 20 amino acids. In germline, CDR1 is SGHRS, CDR2 YFSETQ. V was clipped by 0 bases and J by 0 bases; unmatched bases: 14. The CDR3 sequence is CASSLAPDREFPIAKNIQYF. CDR3 nucleotide sequence: TGCGCCAGCAGCTTGGCGCCGGACAGGGAGTTTCCTATAGCCAAAAACATTCAGTACTTC.

This clonotype was observed at least ten times. The rearrangement links TRBV24-1 to TRBJ2-3; D not certain. The CDR3 covers 16 residues. V shed 0 bases and J shed 2 bases, with 11 bases lying between them. Germline V gene lookup returns CDR1 KGHDR and CDR2 SFDVKD. The CDR3 DNA reads as TGTGCCACCAGTGATTTGCACCCTTACACCACAGATACGCAGTATTTT. Its translation: CATSDLHPYTTDTQYF.

Of note for this clonotype: Germline is not matched at one junction end, which may reflect a read error. This rearrangement joins TRBV4-1 to TRBJ1-2; the D is unclear. The CDR3 runs 15 residues. Per the germline V gene, CDR1 is MGHRA and CDR2 is YSYEKL. This CDR3 reads CASGQADGANYGYTF. CDR3 nucleotides: TGCGCCAGCGGCCAAGCGGACGGAGCTAACTATGGCTACACCTTC.

There are many counts of this clonotype. CDR3 region: CSAGQGGQETQYF. The DNA of the CDR3 is TGCAGTGCTGGACAGGGAGGCCAAGAGACCCAGTACTTC. This chain connects TRBV20-1 to TRBJ2-5; TRBD1 agrees at 8 bases. CDR3 length: 13 amino acids. The germline CDR1 and CDR2 sequences are DFQATT and SNEGSKA (reference sequence). V shed 5 bases and J 1 base; nucleotides not matched to a gene: 3.

This clonotype has at least ten counts. This chain joins TRBV4-1 and TRBJ2-5, with TRBD2 as a possible D gene (6 bases). Germline loops: CDR1 MGHRA, CDR2 YSYEKL. The ends were cut back, 1 base at V and 2 bases at J, with 17 bases in the middle. The CDR3 spans 17 residues. CDR3 sequence (DNA): TGCGCCAGCAGCCAAGTTCGATCGGGGAGGACTCAAGAGACCCAGTACTTC. It translates to CASSQVRSGRTQETQYF.

This clonotype came up many times. The chain links TRBV7-2 to TRBJ2-7; weak D call: TRBD2 (5 bases). The V gene lost 0 bases and the J gene lost 3 bases, with 9 bases spanning the gap. This CDR3 is built from 14 residues. Germline loops: CDR1 SGHTA, CDR2 FQGNSA. The CDR3 sequence: CASSLAFGNYEQYF. DNA for the CDR3: TGTGCCAGCAGCTTAGCGTTCGGGAACTACGAGCAGTACTTC.

This clonotype was seen many times. This chain uses TRBV28 with TRBJ1-1; D gene ambiguous. The germline V gene encodes CDR1 MDHEN and CDR2 SYDVKM. Trimming removed 3 bases from V and 0 bases from J, with 11 bases in between. This CDR3 is 15 amino acids long. The CDR3 here is CASSFFEYMNTEAFF. CDR3 nucleotide sequence: TGTGCCAGCAGTTTCTTTGAGTACATGAACACTGAAGCTTTCTTT.

There are many counts of this clonotype. The chain carries TRBV25-1 and TRBJ1-4; D call uncertain. The CDR3 is 14 amino acids. Between the trimmed V and J ends, which lost 4 bases and 3 bases, there was a span of 9 bases. From germline, CDR1 is MGHDK and CDR2 SYGVNS. The CDR3 bases are TGTGCCAGCAGTGTATCTCCCCCTAATGAAAAACTGTTTTTT. Its protein is CASSVSPPNEKLFF.